A single sample gave rise to the 18 T cell receptor beta chains below, sequenced in a study of human thymus T cells. The table came from immunoSEQ multiplex PCR; TCRdb's copy has only in-frame clones and leaves some out. The sample holds some 130,000 clones, around 94% seen once. It was from resections taken during corrective heart surgery that the thymus tissue came. Sequencing input: thymus tissue. These receptors all come from a boy under three years old with a congenital heart defect but otherwise immunologically healthy.

Only one count was recorded for this clone. This chain joins TRBV11-2 and TRBJ2-7, with D possibly being TRBD1 (6 bases). CDR3 length equals 14 residues. Germline lookup yields CDR1 SGHAT and CDR2 FQNNGV. The V gene lost 1 base and the J gene lost 1 base, with 8 bases spanning the gap. In DNA form, the CDR3 reads TGTGCCAGCAGCTTAGTAACAGGGTCCTACGAGCAGTACTTC. Translated: CASSLVTGSYEQYF.

V and J are TRBV5-6 and TRBJ2-5, with a tentative D call TRBD2 (6 bases). Germline V CDR1 and CDR2: SGHDT, YYEEEE. V lost 4 bases to trimming and J lost 0 bases, with 7 bases between them. The CDR3 contains 13 residues. The CDR3 reads CASSRDYQETQYF. DNA of the CDR3: TGTGCCAGCAGCCGGGACTACCAAGAGACCCAGTACTTC.

Concerning this clone itself: A read error may produce the germline difference seen at one junction end. V is TRBV28 and J is TRBJ2-3; a weak D match, TRBD2 (5 bases). The CDR3 has 12 amino acids. CDR1 and CDR2 from the germline V gene are MDHEN and SYDVKM. Here the CDR3 DNA reads TGTGCCAGCAGCCCCTTTTCGCGGGCGAGTTTTTTT. Translating it yields CASSPFSRASFF.

The CDR3 region is CAISESTPGTYYYGYTF. In DNA form, the CDR3 reads TGTGCCATCAGTGAGTCGACTCCCGGGACATACTACTATGGCTACACCTTC. The chain joins TRBV10-3 to TRBJ1-2, with D perhaps matching TRBD1 (6 bases). There are 17 residues in the CDR3. Germline CDR1 and CDR2: ENHRY and SYGVKD. The germline V and J ends were trimmed by 0 bases and 3 bases, with 17 bases remaining between them.

CDR3 nucleotide sequence: TGTGCCATCAGTGAATCGGACAGGGGGAGATCACCCCTCCACTTT. This gives the protein CAISESDRGRSPLHF. The rearrangement links TRBV10-3 to TRBJ1-6; 10 positions agree with TRBD1. J gave up 10 bases and V 3 bases, and 6 bases lay outside the gene matches. The CDR3 has 15 amino acids. Germline lookup yields CDR1 ENHRY and CDR2 SYGVKD.

Written as DNA, the CDR3 is TGTGCCAGCAGTTTATACCAGCGGGTCACAGATACGCAGTATTTT. As protein: CASSLYQRVTDTQYF. V gene TRBV28 combines with J gene TRBJ2-3, with TRBD2 as a possible D gene (6 bases). The CDR3 is 15 amino acids. Germline CDR1 is MDHEN and CDR2 is SYDVKM. Deletions cut 1 base from V and 2 bases from J, with 10 bases between.

The CDR3 DNA sequence: TGTGCCAGCAGCCAAGATGGACGTAGGCACAATGAGCAGTTCTTC. Translating gives CASSQDGRRHNEQFF. The rearrangement links TRBV4-2 to TRBJ2-1, with D unresolved. Germline CDR1 is LGHNA and CDR2 is YNFKEQ. This CDR3 spans 15 amino acids. Trimming stripped 0 bases from V and 5 bases from J, with 11 bases between.

Note on this clone: Germline is not matched at one junction end, which may reflect a read error. The CDR3 loop reads CATIRDQAGTYEQYF. The DNA for the CDR3 is TGTGCCACCATCAGAGATCAAGCGGGGACCTACGAGCAGTACTTC. This chain joins TRBV15 and TRBJ2-7; 7 bases align to TRBD2. Germline assignment: CDR1 LNHNV and CDR2 YYDKDF (reference sequence). The CDR3 covers 15 residues.

This clone was picked up one time. This rearrangement joins TRBV11-2 to TRBJ2-3, with no clear D. The CDR3 is 13 amino acids. Germline V lookup: CDR1 SGHAT, CDR2 FQNNGV. Trimming left V 5 bases short and J 6 bases short, with 12 bases between. This CDR3 is CASSASKLDTQYF. The CDR3 coding sequence is TGTGCCAGCAGCGCCTCGAAGTTGGATACGCAGTATTTT.

The rearrangement joins TRBV5-4 to TRBJ2-1; TRBD1 might be the D (6 bases). The length of the CDR3 is 14 residues. The V end lost 0 bases, the J end lost 6 bases, and 10 bases lay between the germline ends. Per the germline V gene, CDR1 is SGHNT and CDR2 is YYREEE (reference sequence). In DNA, the CDR3 is TGTGCCAGCAGCTTGGGACAGGCTAGCAATGAGCAGTTCTTC. This sequence encodes CASSLGQASNEQFF.

The J gene is TRBJ1-2, the V gene TRBV19, with 7 nucleotides matching TRBD1. Per the germline V gene, CDR1 is LNHDA and CDR2 is SQIVND (reference sequence). V was clipped by 4 bases and J by 3 bases; unmatched bases: 5. The CDR3 covers 14 residues. The CDR3 nucleotides are TGTGCCAGTAGTACAGGGGGGATATACTATGGCTACACCTTC. This translates into CASSTGGIYYGYTF. The variable domain in full, completed from reference TRBV19 and TRBJ1-2, reads DGGITQSPKYLFRKEGQNVTLSCEQNLNHDAMYWYRQDPGQGLRLIYYSQIVNDFQKGDIAEGYSVSREKKESFPLTVTSAQKNPTAFYLCASSTGGIYYGYTFGSGTRLTVV.

The J gene is TRBJ1-1, the V gene TRBV5-6; possibly TRBD1 for D (5 bases). V gave up 1 base and J gave up 4 bases, with 11 bases separating them. The CDR3 totals 14 residues. Germline assignment: CDR1 SGHDT and CDR2 YYEEEE. CDR3 DNA: TGTGCCAGCAGCTTGACCCGGGGGGGCACTGAAGCTTTCTTT. Protein product: CASSLTRGGTEAFF.

The V and J genes are TRBV4-3 and TRBJ1-4; possibly TRBD1 for D (5 bases). With 0 bases removed from V and 8 bases from J, the gap between germline ends came to 13 bases. Germline values: CDR1 LGHNA, CDR2 YSLEER. This CDR3 has 15 amino acids. The CDR3 reads CASSQDTQVQEKLFF. In DNA form, the CDR3 reads TGCGCCAGCAGCCAAGATACACAGGTCCAGGAAAAACTGTTTTTT.

J is TRBJ1-2 and V is TRBV7-9, with 9 nucleotides matching TRBD1. Germline CDR1 is SEHNR and CDR2 is FQNEAQ (reference sequence). The CDR3 loop spans 16 amino acids. The V segment lost 2 bases and the J segment 5 bases; nucleotides outside the gene matches: 9. The CDR3 DNA reads as TGTGCCAGCAGCTTAAGGGTCGGGACAGGGTCATATGGCTACACCTTC. Protein product: CASSLRVGTGSYGYTF.

The V gene is TRBV27, the J gene TRBJ1-6; D gene unclear. This CDR3 is built from 14 residues. Trimming removed 3 bases at V and 7 bases at J, with 10 bases between. Per germline, CDR1 MNHEY and CDR2 SMNVEV (reference sequence). CDR3: CASSFVQENSPLHF. The DNA of the CDR3 is TGTGCCAGCAGTTTTGTGCAGGAGAATTCACCCCTCCACTTT.

The rearrangement joins TRBV15 to TRBJ2-1; D might be TRBD1 or TRBD2, each matching 5 bases. V gave up 0 bases and J gave up 6 bases, with 12 bases separating them. This CDR3 has 15 residues. The V gene's germline CDR1 is LNHNV and CDR2 YYDKDF (reference sequence). The CDR3, as DNA: TGTGCCACCAGCAGAGACAGGGCGGGCTTCAATGAGCAGTTCTTC. Residues: CATSRDRAGFNEQFF. Looking up the rest from reference TRBV15 and TRBJ2-1 gives the full variable domain: DAMVIQNPRYQVTQFGKPVTLSCSQTLNHNVMYWYQQKSSQAPKLLFHYYDKDFNNEADTPDNFQSRRPNTSFCFLDIRSPGLGDTAMYLCATSRDRAGFNEQFFGPGTRLTVL.

The rearrangement uses TRBV5-4 and TRBJ1-6; tentative D call: TRBD1 (6 bases). V lost 0 bases to trimming and J lost 9 bases, with 7 bases between them. There are 13 residues in the CDR3. Germline V gene data show CDR1 as SGHNT and CDR2 as YYREEE (reference sequence). CDR3: CASSLEGGSPLHF. CDR3 nucleotide sequence: TGTGCCAGCAGCTTGGAGGGGGGTTCACCCCTCCACTTT.

This clone has just one count. The rearrangement uses TRBV7-9 and TRBJ2-3, with D perhaps TRBD1 or TRBD2 (5 bases each). Deletions cut 11 bases from V and 7 bases from J, with 19 bases between. The germline V gene encodes CDR1 SEHNR and CDR2 FQNEAQ (reference sequence). The CDR3 has 13 residues. CDR3: CAVRGSRVNTQYF. DNA for the CDR3: TGTGCCGTGAGGGGTAGCCGGGTAAATACGCAGTATTTT.